Described below is a single T cell receptor beta chain sequence and its context. Its antigen is not identified. These data originate in a study of cytomegalovirus exposure and HLA in healthy donors. The wider study: Drawn from HLA-typed donors, some 80 million unique TCRs were held in an early data release.

General study points: Common viral pathogens seemed, in a later analysis, to connect with several of the most significant clusters. Altogether, 164 TCR beta chains were recorded as cytomegalovirus-associated.

PCR primers comprised 60 Vbeta and 13 Jbeta primers. The method was immunoSEQ multiplex PCR; TCRdb's version includes in-frame clones alone and lacks a portion of them. This table lists around 210,000 clones. Germline V gene lookup returns CDR1 DFQATT and CDR2 SNEGSKA (reference sequence). The CDR3 is made up of 11 amino acids. Trimming pared 4 bases from V and 10 bases from J, leaving 13 bases between. The V gene is TRBV20-1, the J gene TRBJ1-1; the D is unclear. The sequenced material came from PBMCs. This clonotype originated in a girl aged 2 to 9 in good health and CMV-seropositive. The CDR3 coding sequence is TGCAGTGCTATACCCTCGACGGGAGCTTTCTTT. Residues: CSAIPSTGAFF.